The sequence of this TCR beta chain was determined in a study of T-cell memory formation after mild COVID-19. General study results and limits: Mainly CM and EM harbored the contracting CD4+ clones; mainly EMRA harbored the CD8+ ones.

TCRdb independently ran MiXCR on the 5' RACE reads; one entry per CDR3 protein. In the table there are around 390,000 distinct CDR3 sequences, about 16% of which are singletons. For this clonotype: Its cognate antigen is unknown.

The V segment lost 5 bases and the J segment 8 bases; nucleotides outside the gene matches: 5. This CDR3 spans 13 amino acids. Germline V gene lookup returns CDR1 MNHEY and CDR2 SVGAGI. The receptor was isolated from a man younger than 35 who had mild COVID-19 (a few samples of this study predate the infection). Cell type and time point are not known. The sequenced sample was PBMCs or a T cell subset sorted from them (not recorded which). The chain couples TRBV6-5 to TRBJ1-5, with 8 nucleotides matching TRBD1. The CDR3 is CASSQQGAKPQHF. The DNA of the CDR3 is TGTGCCAGCAGTCAGCAGGGGGCAAAGCCCCAGCATTTT.